This is a list of T cell receptor beta chains from one sample in a study of response to subunit inactivated influenza vaccine. MiXCR was run by TCRdb on the RT-PCR reads, yielding one entry per CDR3 protein. The table shows 400,000 to 650,000 distinct CDR3 sequences, with 6% to 9% occurring only once. This sample comprised PBMCs from blood, obtained about 23 months after vaccination. These receptors were taken from a man aged 50 to 69 who received an inactivated influenza vaccine. The conserved cysteine and the conserved F or W are not part of the CDR3 here. Each record gives: V gene, CDR3 protein.

TRBV18,ASSPRSGRTEGYT
TRBV12-3/TRBV12-4,ASSLLRGAQY
TRBV12-3/TRBV12-4,ATMDRVGTGELF
TRBV11-1,ASSLTGIGTDTQY
TRBV7-2,ASSSRTASYEQY
TRBV15,ATSRWGDQSYEQY
TRBV2,ASSAAASWETQY
TRBV5-1,ASSLGQGLTDTQY
TRBV11-2,ASSFTTGYFAQETQY
TRBV3-1,ASARGSNEQF